The clone carrying this T cell receptor (beta chain) has a count of ten or more. The CDR3 consists of 16 residues. V was pared by 2 bases and J by 1 base, with 7 bases of the junction left unmatched. Germline assignment: CDR1 MNHEY and CDR2 SVGAGI. These data belong to a study of regulatory T cells in long-lasting Graves disease. Arm-PCR of CDR3 regions with iRepertoire HTBI primers generated TCR beta libraries. MiXCR, run by TCRdb on the multiplex PCR reads, gives a single entry per CDR3 protein. Among roughly 530,000 distinct CDR3 sequences listed, about 16% were seen once. The time point: newly diagnosed GD, antithyroid drugs for less than 3 months. Construction of the TCR library relied on RNA isolated from PBMCs. These data also featured in a second study, about T cells in Graves' hyperthyroidism and ophthalmopathy.

This specimen was peripheral blood mononuclear cells (PBMCs), taken at new diagnosis, from a patient treated with antithyroid drugs. This receptor was identified in a woman aged 35 to 60 with Graves disease. The V and J genes are TRBV6-5 and TRBJ2-7; TRBD1 matches at 8 bases. DNA for the CDR3: TGTGCCAGCAGTTACGGCAGGGGGCTACTGTCCTACGAGCAGTACTTC. Residues: CASSYGRGLLSYEQYF.